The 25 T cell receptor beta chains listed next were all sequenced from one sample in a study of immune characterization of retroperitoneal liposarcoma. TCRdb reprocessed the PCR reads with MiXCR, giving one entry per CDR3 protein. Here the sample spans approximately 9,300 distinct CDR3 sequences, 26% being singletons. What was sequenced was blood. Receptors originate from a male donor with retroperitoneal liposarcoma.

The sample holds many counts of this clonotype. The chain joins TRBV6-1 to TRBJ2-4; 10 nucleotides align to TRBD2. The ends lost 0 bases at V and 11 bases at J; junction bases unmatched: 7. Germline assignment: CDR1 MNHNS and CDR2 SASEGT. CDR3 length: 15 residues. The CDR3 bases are TGTGCCAGCAGTGAAGCAAAGCGGGGGGGCCCCCTTCAGTACTTC. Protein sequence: CASSEAKRGGPLQYF.

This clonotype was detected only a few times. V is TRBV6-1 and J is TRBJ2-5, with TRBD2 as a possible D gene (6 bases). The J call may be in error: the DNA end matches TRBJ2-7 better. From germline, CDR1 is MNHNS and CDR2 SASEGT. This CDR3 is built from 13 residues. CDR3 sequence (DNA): TGTGCCAGCCGCCGTTGGGACGGGGGCGAGCAGTACTTC. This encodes CASRRWDGGEQYF.

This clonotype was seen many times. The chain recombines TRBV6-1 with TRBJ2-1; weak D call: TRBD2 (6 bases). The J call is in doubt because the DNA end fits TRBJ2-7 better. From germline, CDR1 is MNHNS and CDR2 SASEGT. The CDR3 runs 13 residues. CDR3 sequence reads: CASGTYPTYEQYF. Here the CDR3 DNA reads TGTGCCAGTGGGACTTACCCAACCTACGAGCAGTACTTC.

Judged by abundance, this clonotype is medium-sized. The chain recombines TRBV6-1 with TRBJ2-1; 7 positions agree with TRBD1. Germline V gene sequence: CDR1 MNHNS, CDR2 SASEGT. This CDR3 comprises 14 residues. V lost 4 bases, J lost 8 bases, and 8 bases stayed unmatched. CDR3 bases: TGTGCCAGCAGTGGACAGGGTAGGGGGCATGAGCAGTTCTTC. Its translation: CASSGQGRGHEQFF.

The CDR3 spells CASSLFGQEETQYF. Written as DNA, the CDR3 is TGTGCCAGCAGCCTTTTTGGACAGGAAGAGACCCAGTACTTC. The chain employs TRBV7-2 and TRBJ2-5; 7 positions match TRBD1. The germline V gene encodes CDR1 SGHTA and CDR2 FQGNSA. The CDR3 is made up of 14 amino acids. V was pared by 5 bases and J by 3 bases, with 6 bases of the junction left unmatched.

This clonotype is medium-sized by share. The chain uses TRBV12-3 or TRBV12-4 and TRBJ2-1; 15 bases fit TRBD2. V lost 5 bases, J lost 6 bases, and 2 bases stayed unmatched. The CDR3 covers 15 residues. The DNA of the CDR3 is TGTGCCAGCAGTCGGACTAGCGGGGGGGCCAATGAGCAGTTCTTC. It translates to CASSRTSGGANEQFF.

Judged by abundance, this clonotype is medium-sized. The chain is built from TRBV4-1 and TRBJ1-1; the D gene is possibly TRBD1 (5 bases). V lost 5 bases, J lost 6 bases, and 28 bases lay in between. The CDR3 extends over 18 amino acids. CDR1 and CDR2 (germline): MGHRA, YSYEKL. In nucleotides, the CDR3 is TGCGCCAGCAGCAAGAGACAGACAGTCGCAAAACTCGACGCTGAAGCTTTCTTT. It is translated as CASSKRQTVAKLDAEAFF.

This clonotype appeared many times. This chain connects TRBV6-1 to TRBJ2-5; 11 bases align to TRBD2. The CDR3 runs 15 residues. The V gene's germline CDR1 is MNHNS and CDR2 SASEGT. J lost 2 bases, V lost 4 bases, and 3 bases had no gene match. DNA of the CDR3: TGTGCCAGCAGTGGTCTAGCGGGGGGTCAAGAGACCCAGTACTTC. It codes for CASSGLAGGQETQYF.

The chain's CDR3 is CASSFGQGAEQYF. The CDR3 DNA reads as TGTGCCAGCAGTTTCGGACAGGGGGCTGAGCAGTACTTC. V gene TRBV27 combines with J gene TRBJ2-1; 11 bases are a match to TRBD1. With the DNA end fitting TRBJ2-7 better, the J assignment may be wrong. CDR1 and CDR2 from the germline V gene are MNHEY and SMNVEV (reference sequence). The CDR3 extends over 13 amino acids.

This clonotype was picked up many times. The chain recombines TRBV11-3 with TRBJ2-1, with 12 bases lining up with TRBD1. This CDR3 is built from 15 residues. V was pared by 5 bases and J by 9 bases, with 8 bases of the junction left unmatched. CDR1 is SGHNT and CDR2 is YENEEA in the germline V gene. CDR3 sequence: CASSPGQGASSEQFF. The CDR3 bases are TGTGCCAGCAGCCCGGGACAGGGGGCGTCTAGTGAGCAGTTCTTC.

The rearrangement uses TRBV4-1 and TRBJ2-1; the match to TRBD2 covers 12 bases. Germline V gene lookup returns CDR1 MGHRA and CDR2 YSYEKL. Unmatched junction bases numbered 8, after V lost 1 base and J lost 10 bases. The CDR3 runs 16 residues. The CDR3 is CASSQVLAGGNYEQFF. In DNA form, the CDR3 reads TGCGCCAGCAGCCAAGTCCTAGCGGGAGGGAACTACGAGCAGTTCTTC.

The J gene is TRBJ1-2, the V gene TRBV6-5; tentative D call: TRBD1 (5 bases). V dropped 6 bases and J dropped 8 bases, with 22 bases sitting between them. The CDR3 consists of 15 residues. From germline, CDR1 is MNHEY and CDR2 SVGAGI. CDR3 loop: CASRPTLGQGKGYTF. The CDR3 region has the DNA TGTGCCAGCAGACCGACACTCGGGCAGGGAAAAGGCTACACCTTC.

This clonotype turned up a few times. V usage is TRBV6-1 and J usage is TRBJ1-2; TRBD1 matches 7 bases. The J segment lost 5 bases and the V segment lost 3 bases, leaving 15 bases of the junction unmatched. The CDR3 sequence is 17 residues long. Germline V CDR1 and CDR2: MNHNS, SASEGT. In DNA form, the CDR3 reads TGTGCCAGCAGTGACCGGGACAGATCGCTAGCTAGGTATGGCTACACCTTC. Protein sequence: CASSDRDRSLARYGYTF.

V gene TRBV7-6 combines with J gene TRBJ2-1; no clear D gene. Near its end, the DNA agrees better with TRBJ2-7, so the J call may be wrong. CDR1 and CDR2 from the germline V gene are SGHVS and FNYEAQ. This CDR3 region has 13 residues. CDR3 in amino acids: CASSLAGPDEQYF. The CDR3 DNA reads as TGTGCCAGCAGCTTAGCCGGTCCGGATGAGCAGTACTTC.

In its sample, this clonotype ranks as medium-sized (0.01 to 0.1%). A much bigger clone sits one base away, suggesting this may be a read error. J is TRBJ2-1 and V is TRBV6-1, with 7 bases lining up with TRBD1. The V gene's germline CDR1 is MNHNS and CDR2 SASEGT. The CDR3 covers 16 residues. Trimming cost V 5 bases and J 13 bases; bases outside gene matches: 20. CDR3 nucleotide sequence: TGTGCCAGCAGTCCTCAACACGGGACAGACCAAGAGACCCAGTTCTTC. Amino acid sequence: CASSPQHGTDQETQFF.

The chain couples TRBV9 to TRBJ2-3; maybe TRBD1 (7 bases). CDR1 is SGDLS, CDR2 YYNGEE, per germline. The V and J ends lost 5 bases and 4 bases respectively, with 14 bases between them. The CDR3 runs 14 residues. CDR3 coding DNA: TGTGCCAGCAGTCAGGGGGGAGTGGCAGATACGCAGTATTTT. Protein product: CASSQGGVADTQYF.

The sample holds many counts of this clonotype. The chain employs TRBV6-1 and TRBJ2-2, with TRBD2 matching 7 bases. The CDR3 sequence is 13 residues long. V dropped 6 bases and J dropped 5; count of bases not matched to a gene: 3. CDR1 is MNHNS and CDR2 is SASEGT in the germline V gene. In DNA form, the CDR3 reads TGTGCCAGCAGGGCCGGGAGGACCGGGGAGCTGTTTTTT. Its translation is CASRAGRTGELFF.

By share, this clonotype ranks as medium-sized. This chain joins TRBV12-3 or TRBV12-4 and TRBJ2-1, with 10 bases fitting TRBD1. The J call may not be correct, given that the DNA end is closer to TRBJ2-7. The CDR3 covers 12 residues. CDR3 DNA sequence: TGTGCCTCGGGACAGGGGCCTTACGAGCAGTACTTC. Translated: CASGQGPYEQYF.

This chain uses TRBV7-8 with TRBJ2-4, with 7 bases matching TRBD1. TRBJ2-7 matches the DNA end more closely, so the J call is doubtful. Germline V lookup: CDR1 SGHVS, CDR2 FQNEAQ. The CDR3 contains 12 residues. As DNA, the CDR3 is TGTGCCGCTGGCACCAACAGGGGCGAGCAGTACGTC. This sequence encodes CAAGTNRGEQYV.

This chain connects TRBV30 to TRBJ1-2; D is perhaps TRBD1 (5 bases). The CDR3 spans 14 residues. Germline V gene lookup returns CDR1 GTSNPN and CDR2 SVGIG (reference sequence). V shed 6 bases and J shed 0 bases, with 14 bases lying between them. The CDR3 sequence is CACPWGNSNYGYTF. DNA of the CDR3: TGTGCCTGTCCCTGGGGCAACTCTAACTATGGCTACACCTTC.

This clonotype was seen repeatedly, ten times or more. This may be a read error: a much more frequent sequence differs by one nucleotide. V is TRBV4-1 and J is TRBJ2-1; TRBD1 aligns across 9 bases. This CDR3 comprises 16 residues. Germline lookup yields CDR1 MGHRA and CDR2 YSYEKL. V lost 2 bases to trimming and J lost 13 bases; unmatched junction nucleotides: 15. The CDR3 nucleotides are TGCGCCAGCAGCCAAAAACAGGGGGCGCAAGGGGAGACCCAGTTCTTC. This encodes CASSQKQGAQGETQFF.

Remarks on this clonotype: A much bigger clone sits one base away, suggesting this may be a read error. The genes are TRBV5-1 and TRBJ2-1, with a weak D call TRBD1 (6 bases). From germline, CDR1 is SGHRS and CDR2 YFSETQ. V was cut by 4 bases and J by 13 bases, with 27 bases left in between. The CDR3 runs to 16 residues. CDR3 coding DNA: TGCGCCAGCAGCACAGGGACACCAGCCGCCCAAGAGACCCAGTTCTTC. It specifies CASSTGTPAAQETQFF.

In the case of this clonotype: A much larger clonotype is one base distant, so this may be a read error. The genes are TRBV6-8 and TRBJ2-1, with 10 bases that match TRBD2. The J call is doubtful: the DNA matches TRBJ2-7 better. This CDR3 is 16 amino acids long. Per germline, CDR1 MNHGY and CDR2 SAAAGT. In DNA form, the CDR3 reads TGTGCCAGCAGTTACCTAGCGGGGGTGGGTTTCAATGAGCAGTACTTC. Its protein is CASSYLAGVGFNEQYF.

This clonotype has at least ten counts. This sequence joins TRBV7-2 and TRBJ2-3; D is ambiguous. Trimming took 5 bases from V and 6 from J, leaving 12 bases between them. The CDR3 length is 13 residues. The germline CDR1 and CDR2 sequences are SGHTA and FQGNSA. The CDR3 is CASSPGSADTQYF. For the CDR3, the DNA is TGTGCCAGCAGCCCTGGGTCCGCGGATACGCAGTATTTT.

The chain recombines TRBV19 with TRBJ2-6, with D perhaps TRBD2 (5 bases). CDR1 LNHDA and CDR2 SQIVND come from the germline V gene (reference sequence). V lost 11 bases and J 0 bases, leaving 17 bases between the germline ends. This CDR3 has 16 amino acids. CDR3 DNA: TGTGCCGCCACCCAAGGAGGAGCCTCTGGGGCCAACGTCCTGACTTTC. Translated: CAATQGGASGANVLTF.